This T cell receptor (beta chain) stems from a study of cytomegalovirus exposure and HLA in healthy donors. In the PCR, 60 Vbeta and 13 Jbeta primers were used. Sequenced by immunoSEQ multiplex PCR; TCRdb stores in-frame clones only, minus some. The data show some 110,000 clones, with roughly a tenth seen just once and 5.8% held by the top ten. Findings and limits, study-wide: Three chains linked to CMV were shown in vitro to be specific for CMV antigens. The productive fraction for most TCR beta V segments was about 87% or about 30% in an earlier analysis.

With 5 bases clipped from V and 3 bases from J, the junction kept 11 bases outside the gene matches. From germline, CDR1 is SNHLY and CDR2 FYNNEI. CDR3 length: 16 residues. The sample holds a few counts of this clone. What it recognizes is unknown. The sample taken for sequencing was PBMCs. This receptor was taken from a man aged 35 to 55 in good health and CMV-seropositive. The chain couples TRBV2 to TRBJ2-7; 9 bases match TRBD1. DNA of the CDR3: TGTGCCAGCAGTCCCGGGACAGGGTATACCCTCTACGAGCAGTACTTC. Translation gives CASSPGTGYTLYEQYF.